One and the same sample provided the 5 T cell receptor beta chains below, sequenced in a study of blood T cell repertoires in COVID-19. The repertoire was sequenced with immunoSEQ multiplex PCR; TCRdb's copy has only in-frame clones and lacks some. The repertoire includes roughly 190,000 clones, approximately 90% of them detected once, and roughly 5.6% sits in the top ten. Sequencing used peripheral blood. The receptors derive from a woman aged 40 to 55 who had recovered from COVID-19.

The rearrangement links TRBV5-5 to TRBJ1-4; TRBD1 is a possible D gene (5 bases). V lost 0 bases, J lost 8 bases, and 8 bases lay in between. Germline V gene data show CDR1 as SGHKS and CDR2 as YYEKEE (reference sequence). CDR3 size: 13 residues. This CDR3 is CASSLGTTEKLFF. The CDR3 DNA reads as TGTGCCAGCAGCTTGGGGACAACCGAAAAACTGTTTTTT.

This chain joins TRBV5-4 and TRBJ2-7; 9 positions match TRBD2. This CDR3 has 15 amino acids. CDR1 is SGHNT and CDR2 is YYREEE in the germline V gene (reference sequence). Trimming removed 1 base from V and 6 bases from J; junction bases left unmatched: 8. The CDR3 DNA follows: TGTGCCAGCAGCTTGTATAGCGGGAGTTTCGGCGAGCAGTACTTC. Translation gives CASSLYSGSFGEQYF.

The chain links TRBV9 to TRBJ2-3; D perhaps matches TRBD2 (6 bases). Trimming removed 0 bases at V and 2 bases at J, with 22 bases between. This CDR3 has 19 residues. The germline CDR1 and CDR2 sequences are SGDLS and YYNGEE. The CDR3 nucleotides read TGTGCCAGCAGCGTAGCCCCCGCTAGCGACCGAATAATCACAGATACGCAGTATTTT. Translating gives CASSVAPASDRIITDTQYF.

The chain is built from TRBV7-6 and TRBJ2-5; D call uncertain. The length of the CDR3 is 13 residues. CDR1 is SGHVS, CDR2 FNYEAQ, per germline. Trimming took 1 base from V and 2 from J, leaving 5 bases between them. CDR3 sequence (DNA): TGTGCCAGCAGCTTAGACAGACAAGAGACCCAGTACTTC. Its protein is CASSLDRQETQYF.

The rearrangement joins TRBV7-2 to TRBJ2-1; TRBD2 might be the D (5 bases). V shed 0 bases and J shed 3 bases, with 9 bases lying between them. Germline V gene data show CDR1 as SGHTA and CDR2 as FQGNSA. This CDR3 is built from 15 residues. This CDR3 is CASSLAGVRYNEQFF. CDR3 in DNA: TGTGCCAGCAGCTTAGCGGGAGTCCGCTACAATGAGCAGTTCTTC.